What follows are 20 T cell receptor beta chains derived from one specimen sequenced in a study of cytomegalovirus exposure and HLA in healthy donors. PCR primers comprised 60 Vbeta and 13 Jbeta primers. Only in-frame clones appear in the TCRdb table, and some are missing; sequencing was by immunoSEQ multiplex PCR. In the table there are 95,000 to 150,000 clones, about 16% of which are singletons. The sequencing input was PBMCs. The origin of the receptors is a woman between 18 and 29 years old in good health and CMV-seronegative.

This clone was counted a few times. The V gene is TRBV5-4, the J gene TRBJ2-7; 8 nucleotides match TRBD1. The germline gives CDR1 SGHNT, CDR2 YYREEE (reference sequence). Trimming removed 4 bases from V and 1 base from J; junction bases left unmatched: 13. This CDR3 contains 17 residues. The CDR3 region is CASSPGPRDRSSYEQYF. The CDR3 bases are TGTGCCAGCAGCCCGGGGCCTAGGGACAGGAGTTCCTACGAGCAGTACTTC.

This clone was counted only a few times. The V and J genes are TRBV27 and TRBJ2-7, with 11 bases aligning to TRBD1. After removal of 4 bases from V and 1 base from J, the junction contained 3 bases not matched to a gene. Per the germline V gene, CDR1 is MNHEY and CDR2 is SMNVEV (reference sequence). CDR3 length equals 15 residues. In DNA, the CDR3 is TGTGCCAGCAGTTGGGGACAGGGGGGTTCCTACGAGCAGTACTTC. This encodes CASSWGQGGSYEQYF.

The chain is built from TRBV11-1 and TRBJ1-5; D is possibly TRBD1 (5 bases). Trimming removed 1 base at V and 6 bases at J, with 10 bases between. The CDR3 spans 14 residues. Germline CDR1 is SGHAT and CDR2 is FQDESV (reference sequence). The CDR3 reads CASSLVFRGQPQHF. The DNA of the CDR3 is TGTGCCAGCAGCTTAGTATTTAGGGGTCAGCCCCAGCATTTT.

This clone was found many times. This sequence joins TRBV2 and TRBJ2-7; 7 positions match TRBD1. The CDR3 totals 15 residues. Germline V gives CDR1 SNHLY, CDR2 FYNNEI. J was trimmed by 1 base and V by 4 bases; bases with no gene match: 7. CDR3 region: CASSGSTGQSYEQYF. Written as DNA, the CDR3 is TGTGCCAGCAGTGGCTCAACGGGACAGTCCTACGAGCAGTACTTC.

J is TRBJ1-1 and V is TRBV2; D may be TRBD1 (5 bases). The CDR3 consists of 11 residues. Trimming removed 7 bases from V and 8 bases from J, with 11 bases in between. Germline assignment: CDR1 SNHLY and CDR2 FYNNEI. The CDR3 sequence is CASTLTEEAFF. The CDR3 DNA is TGTGCCAGCACCCTGACAGAGGAAGCTTTCTTT.

The chain joins TRBV13 to TRBJ1-1, with 8 bases matching TRBD1. With V trimmed by 1 base and J by 9 bases, 4 bases remained unmatched. The CDR3 length is 13 residues. Germline V lookup: CDR1 PRHDT, CDR2 FYEKMQ (reference sequence). The CDR3 DNA reads TGTGCCAGCAGCTTAGAAGGGACAGGACAAGCTTTCTTT. Its translation: CASSLEGTGQAFF. The full variable domain, with the rest looked up from reference TRBV13 and TRBJ1-1, is AAGVIQSPRHLIKEKRETATLKCYPIPRHDTVYWYQQGPGQDPQFLISFYEKMQSDKGSIPDRFSAQQFSDYHSELNMSSLELGDSALYFCASSLEGTGQAFFGQGTRLTVV.

This clone was picked up a small number of times. The V gene is TRBV2, the J gene TRBJ2-1; 11 positions agree with TRBD2. V shed 6 bases, J shed 8 bases, and the junction held 12 bases outside the gene matches. Per the germline V gene, CDR1 is SNHLY and CDR2 is FYNNEI. The CDR3 contains 16 residues. This CDR3 reads CASSTHLAGGRDEQFF. The CDR3 bases are TGTGCCAGCAGCACTCACCTAGCGGGGGGTAGGGATGAGCAGTTCTTC.

The gene calls are TRBV6-6 and TRBJ2-7, with D possibly being TRBD1 (6 bases). The CDR3 is 13 residues long. Germline loops: CDR1 MNHNY, CDR2 SVGAGI (reference sequence). V was trimmed by 7 bases and J by 4 bases, leaving 14 bases between them. The CDR3 DNA reads as TGTGCCAGCACCCAGGGGCGGACGTACGAGCAGTACTTC. Its translation is CASTQGRTYEQYF.

V usage is TRBV15 and J usage is TRBJ1-5; D is undetermined. CDR1 and CDR2 from the germline V gene are LNHNV and YYDKDF (reference sequence). Trimming removed 3 bases from V and 2 bases from J, with 8 bases in between. The CDR3 spans 14 residues. CDR3 sequence: CATSRDQGNQPQHF. CDR3 nucleotide sequence: TGTGCCACCAGCAGGGATCAGGGCAATCAGCCCCAGCATTTT.

A few counts support this clone. This sample includes further DNA sequences coding for the same CDR3. This sequence joins TRBV9 and TRBJ2-1; D remains ambiguous. From germline, CDR1 is SGDLS and CDR2 YYNGEE. The CDR3 runs to 14 residues. V gave up 2 bases and J gave up 0 bases, with 6 bases separating them. The CDR3 here is CASSVAGSYNEQFF. CDR3 bases: TGTGCCAGCAGCGTTGCAGGCTCCTACAATGAGCAGTTCTTC.

The chain couples TRBV28 to TRBJ1-5, with D hard to call. The CDR3 length is 14 residues. Trimming shortened V by 6 bases and J by 6 bases, and 15 bases separated the two germline ends. The V gene's germline CDR1 is MDHEN and CDR2 SYDVKM. The DNA of the CDR3 is TGTGCCAGCAGCCCGGAGGTCGGGTTTCAGCCCCAGCATTTT. It codes for CASSPEVGFQPQHF.

The CDR3 region is CASSLFLGPQETQYF. DNA for the CDR3: TGCGCCAGCAGTCTCTTTTTGGGGCCACAAGAGACCCAGTACTTC. The genes are TRBV4-3 and TRBJ2-5; D may be TRBD1 (5 bases). V lost 6 bases and J 2 bases, leaving 16 bases between the germline ends. There are 15 residues in the CDR3. Germline V gene lookup returns CDR1 LGHNA and CDR2 YSLEER.

J is TRBJ2-6 and V is TRBV5-4; D is unresolved. V was cut by 0 bases and J by 4 bases, with 14 bases left in between. The CDR3 length is 17 residues. CDR1 and CDR2 from the germline V gene are SGHNT and YYREEE (reference sequence). The CDR3, as DNA: TGTGCCAGCAGCTTGGTAACCAGTTGGTCCGGGGCCAACGTCCTGACTTTC. It codes for CASSLVTSWSGANVLTF.

Only a few counts were recorded for this clone. The chain uses TRBV4-2 and TRBJ2-7, with 11 bases matching TRBD2. The V and J ends lost 0 bases and 1 base, in that order; junction bases with no gene match: 11. The CDR3 covers 19 residues. CDR1 is LGHNA, CDR2 YNFKEQ, per germline. CDR3 amino acids: CASSQDRLPSGRFSYEQYF. The CDR3 coding sequence is TGTGCCAGCAGCCAAGATAGGTTGCCTAGCGGGAGGTTTTCCTACGAGCAGTACTTC.

There are a few counts of this clone. The chain carries TRBV9 and TRBJ1-5, with a tentative D call TRBD1 (6 bases). CDR1 SGDLS and CDR2 YYNGEE come from the germline V gene. The CDR3 consists of 15 residues. V shed 0 bases and J shed 3 bases, with 10 bases lying between them. DNA for the CDR3: TGTGCCAGCAGCGTAGAGGGGGATCCCAATCAGCCCCAGCATTTT. Translated, it gives CASSVEGDPNQPQHF.

The chain uses TRBV12-2 and TRBJ2-2; the table calls TRBD2, which could not be checked here. TRBV12-2 is described as a pseudogene. The CDR3 is 15 amino acids. The CDR3 DNA follows: TGTGCAAGTCGCTTAGTAGACTCGAACACCGGGGAGCTGTTTTTT. Its translation is CASRLVDSNTGELFF.

The genes are TRBV16 and TRBJ1-2; 11 nucleotides line up with TRBD1. The V and J ends lost 4 bases and 7 bases, in that order; junction bases with no gene match: 8. There are 15 residues in the CDR3. Germline CDR1 reads KGHSY; CDR2 reads FQNENV. For the CDR3, the DNA is TGTGCCAGCAGCCCTAGTCGGACAGGGGGCTTTGGCTACACCTTC. This codes for CASSPSRTGGFGYTF.

Only a few counts were recorded for this clone. DNA of the CDR3: TGTGCCAGCAGTTCCGGGACAGGGGTTCAGCCCCAGCATTTT. Translation: CASSSGTGVQPQHF. The chain uses TRBV27 and TRBJ1-5, with TRBD1 matching 10 bases. Trimming removed 4 bases from V and 6 bases from J; junction bases left unmatched: 3. Germline values: CDR1 MNHEY, CDR2 SMNVEV (reference sequence). The CDR3 is 14 amino acids.

This clone was detected only a few times. The J gene is TRBJ2-5, the V gene TRBV27; weak D call: TRBD1 (5 bases). Germline-derived CDR1 and CDR2 are MNHEY and SMNVEV (reference sequence). This CDR3 comprises 14 residues. Trimming pared 5 bases from V and 4 bases from J, leaving 14 bases between. The DNA of the CDR3 is TGTGCCAGCAGTCCTTCCAGGGTGGCAGAGACCCAGTACTTC. This encodes CASSPSRVAETQYF.

This clone was seen a handful of times. The V and J genes are TRBV13 and TRBJ1-4; 7 bases match TRBD1. Trimming removed 5 bases from V and 5 bases from J; junction bases left unmatched: 11. CDR1 PRHDT and CDR2 FYEKMQ come from the germline V gene (reference sequence). The CDR3 totals 16 residues. CDR3 sequence reads: CASSKGAGQPNEKLFF. The CDR3 nucleotides are TGTGCCAGCAGCAAGGGGGCGGGGCAGCCGAATGAAAAACTGTTTTTT.